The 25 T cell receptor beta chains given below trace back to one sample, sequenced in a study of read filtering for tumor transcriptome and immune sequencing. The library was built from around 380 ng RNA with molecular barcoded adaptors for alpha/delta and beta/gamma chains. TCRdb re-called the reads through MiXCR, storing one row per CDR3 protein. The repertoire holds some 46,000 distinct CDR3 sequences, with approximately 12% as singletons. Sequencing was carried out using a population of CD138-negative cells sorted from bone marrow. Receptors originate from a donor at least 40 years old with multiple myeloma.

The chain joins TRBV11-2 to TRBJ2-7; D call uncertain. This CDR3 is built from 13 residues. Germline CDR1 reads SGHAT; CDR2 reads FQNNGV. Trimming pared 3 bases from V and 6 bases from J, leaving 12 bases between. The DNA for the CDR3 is TGTGCCAGCAGCTTCCAACAAGCCGGCGAGCAGTACTTC. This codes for CASSFQQAGEQYF.

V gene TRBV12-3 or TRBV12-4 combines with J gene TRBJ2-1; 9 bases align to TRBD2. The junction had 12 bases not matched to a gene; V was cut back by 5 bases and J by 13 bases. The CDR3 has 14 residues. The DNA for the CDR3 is TGTGCCAGCAGTCTCAGTAAGGCCGGGACTAGCCAGTTCTTC. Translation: CASSLSKAGTSQFF.

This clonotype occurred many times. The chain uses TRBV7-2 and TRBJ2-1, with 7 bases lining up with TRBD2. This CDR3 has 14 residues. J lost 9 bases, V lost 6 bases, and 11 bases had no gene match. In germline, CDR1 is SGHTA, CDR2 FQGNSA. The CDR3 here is CASRGGRQNGEQFF. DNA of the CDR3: TGTGCCAGCAGGGGGGGGAGACAAAACGGTGAGCAGTTCTTC.

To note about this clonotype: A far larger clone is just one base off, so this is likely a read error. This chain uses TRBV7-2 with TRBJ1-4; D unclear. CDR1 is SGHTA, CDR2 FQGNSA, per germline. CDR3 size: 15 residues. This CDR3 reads CASSTLAGTPDTQCF. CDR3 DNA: TGTGCCAGCAGCACCTTAGCGGGAACCCCAGATACGCAGTGTTTT.

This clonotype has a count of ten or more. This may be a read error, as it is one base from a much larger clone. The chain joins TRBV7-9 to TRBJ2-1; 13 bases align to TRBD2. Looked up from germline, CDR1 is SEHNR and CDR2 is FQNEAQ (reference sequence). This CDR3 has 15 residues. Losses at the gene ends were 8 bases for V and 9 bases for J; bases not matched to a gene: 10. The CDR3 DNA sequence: TGTGCCAGCCGCCCAGGACTAGCGGGAGTGAGTGAGCAGTTCTTC. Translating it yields CASRPGLAGVSEQFF.

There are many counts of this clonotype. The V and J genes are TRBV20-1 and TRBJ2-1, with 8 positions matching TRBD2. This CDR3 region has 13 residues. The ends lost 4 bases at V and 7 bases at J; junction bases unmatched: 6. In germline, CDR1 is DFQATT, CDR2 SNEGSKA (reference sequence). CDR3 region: CSAIHQRENEQFF. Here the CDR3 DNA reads TGCAGTGCTATACACCAGCGGGAGAATGAGCAGTTCTTC.

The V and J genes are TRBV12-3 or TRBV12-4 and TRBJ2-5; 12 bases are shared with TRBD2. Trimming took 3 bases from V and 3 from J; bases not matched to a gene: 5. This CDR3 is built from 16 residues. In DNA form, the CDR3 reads TGTGCCAGCAGTTTTCGCCGGACTAGCGGGGAAGAGACCCAGTACTTC. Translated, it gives CASSFRRTSGEETQYF.

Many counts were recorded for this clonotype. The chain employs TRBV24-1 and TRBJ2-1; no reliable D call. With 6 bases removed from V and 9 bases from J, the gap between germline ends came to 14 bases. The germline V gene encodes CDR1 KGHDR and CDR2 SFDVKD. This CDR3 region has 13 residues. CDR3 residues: CATSPATSGEQFF. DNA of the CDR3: TGTGCCACCAGTCCAGCTACGTCAGGTGAGCAGTTCTTC.

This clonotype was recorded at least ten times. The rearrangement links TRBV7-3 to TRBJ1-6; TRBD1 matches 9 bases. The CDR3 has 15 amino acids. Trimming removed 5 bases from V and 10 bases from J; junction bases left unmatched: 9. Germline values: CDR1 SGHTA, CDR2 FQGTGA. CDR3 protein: CASSLGTGLESPLHF. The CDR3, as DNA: TGTGCCAGCAGCCTTGGGACAGGGCTTGAATCACCCCTCCACTTT.

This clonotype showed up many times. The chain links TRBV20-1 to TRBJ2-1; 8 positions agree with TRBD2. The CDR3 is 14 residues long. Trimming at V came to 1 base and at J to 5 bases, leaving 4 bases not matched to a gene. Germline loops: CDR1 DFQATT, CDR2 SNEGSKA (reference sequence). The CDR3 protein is CSARVIAGHNEQFF. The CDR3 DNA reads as TGCAGTGCTAGAGTGATAGCGGGACACAATGAGCAGTTCTTC.

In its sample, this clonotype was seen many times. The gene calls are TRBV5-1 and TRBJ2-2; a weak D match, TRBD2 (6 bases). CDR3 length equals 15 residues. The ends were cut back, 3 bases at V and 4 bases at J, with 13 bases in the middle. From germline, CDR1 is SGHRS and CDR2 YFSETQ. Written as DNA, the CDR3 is TGCGCCAGCAGCTCGCGCGGGATGACCACCGGGGAGCTGTTTTTT. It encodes CASSSRGMTTGELFF.

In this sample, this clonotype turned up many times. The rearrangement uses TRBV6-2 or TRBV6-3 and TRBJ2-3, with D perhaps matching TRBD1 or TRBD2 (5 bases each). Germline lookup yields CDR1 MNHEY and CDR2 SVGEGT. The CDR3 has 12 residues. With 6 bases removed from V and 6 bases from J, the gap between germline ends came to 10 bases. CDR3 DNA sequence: TGTGCCAGCAGCCGCGAGGGGGATACGCAGTATTTT. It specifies CASSREGDTQYF.

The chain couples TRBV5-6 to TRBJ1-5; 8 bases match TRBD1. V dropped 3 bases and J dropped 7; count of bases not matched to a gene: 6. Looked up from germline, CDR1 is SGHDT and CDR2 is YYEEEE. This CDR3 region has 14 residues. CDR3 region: CASSSGQGRQPQHF. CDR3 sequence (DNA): TGTGCCAGCAGCTCCGGACAGGGTAGGCAGCCCCAGCATTTT. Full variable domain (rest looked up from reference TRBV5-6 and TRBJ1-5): DAGVTQSPTHLIKTRGQQVTLRCSPKSGHDTVSWYQQALGQGPQFIFQYYEEEERQRGNFPDRFSGHQFPNYSSELNVNALLLGDSALYLCASSSGQGRQPQHFGDGTRLSIL.

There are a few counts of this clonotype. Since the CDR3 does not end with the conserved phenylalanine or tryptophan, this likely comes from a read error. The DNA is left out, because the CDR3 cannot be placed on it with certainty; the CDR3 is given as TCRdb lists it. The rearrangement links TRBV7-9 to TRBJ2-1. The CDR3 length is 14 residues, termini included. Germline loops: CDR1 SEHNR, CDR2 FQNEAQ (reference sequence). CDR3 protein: CASSLKDAYNEQLY.

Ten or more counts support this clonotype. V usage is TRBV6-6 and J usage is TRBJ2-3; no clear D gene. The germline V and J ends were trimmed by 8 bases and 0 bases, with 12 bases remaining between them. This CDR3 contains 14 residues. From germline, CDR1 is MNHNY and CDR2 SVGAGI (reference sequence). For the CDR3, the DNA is TGTGCCAGCGCATCACGGTTCAGCACAGATACGCAGTATTTT. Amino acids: CASASRFSTDTQYF.

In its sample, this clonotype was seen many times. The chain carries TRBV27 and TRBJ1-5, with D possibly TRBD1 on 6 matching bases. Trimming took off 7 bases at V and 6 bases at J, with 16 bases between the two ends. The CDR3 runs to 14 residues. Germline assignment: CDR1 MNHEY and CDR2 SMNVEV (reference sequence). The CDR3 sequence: CASKTRGSTQPQHF. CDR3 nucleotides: TGTGCCAGCAAAACCAGGGGTTCGACTCAGCCCCAGCATTTT.

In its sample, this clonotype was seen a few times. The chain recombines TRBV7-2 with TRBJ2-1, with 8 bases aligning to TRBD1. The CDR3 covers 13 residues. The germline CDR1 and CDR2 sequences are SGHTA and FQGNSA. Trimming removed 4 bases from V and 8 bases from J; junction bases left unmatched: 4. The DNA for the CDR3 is TGTGCCAGCAGCTCAGACAGGGGAGATGAGCAGTTCTTC. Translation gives CASSSDRGDEQFF.

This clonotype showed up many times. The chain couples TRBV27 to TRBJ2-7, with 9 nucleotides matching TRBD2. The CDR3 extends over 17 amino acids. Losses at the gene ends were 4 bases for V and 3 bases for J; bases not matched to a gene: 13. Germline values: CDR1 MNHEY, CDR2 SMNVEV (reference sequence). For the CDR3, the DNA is TGTGCCAGCAGTTCAGACGCTAGCGGGATCAGCGACTACGAGCAGTACTTC. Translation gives CASSSDASGISDYEQYF.

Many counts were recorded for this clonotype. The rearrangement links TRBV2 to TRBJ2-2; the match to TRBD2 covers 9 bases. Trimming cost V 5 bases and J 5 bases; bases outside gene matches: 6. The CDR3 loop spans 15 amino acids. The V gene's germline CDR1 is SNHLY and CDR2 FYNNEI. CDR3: CASSYGGRDTGELFF. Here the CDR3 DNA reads TGTGCCAGCAGTTACGGCGGGAGGGATACCGGGGAGCTGTTTTTT.

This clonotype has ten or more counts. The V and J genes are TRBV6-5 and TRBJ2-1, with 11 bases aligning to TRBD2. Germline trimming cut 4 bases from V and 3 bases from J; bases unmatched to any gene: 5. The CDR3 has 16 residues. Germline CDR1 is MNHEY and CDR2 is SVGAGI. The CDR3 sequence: CASSSPSGRFYNEQFF. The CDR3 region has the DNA TGTGCCAGCAGTTCTCCTAGCGGGAGGTTCTACAATGAGCAGTTCTTC.

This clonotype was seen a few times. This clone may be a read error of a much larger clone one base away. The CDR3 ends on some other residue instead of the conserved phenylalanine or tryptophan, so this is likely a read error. Here the CDR3 reads CSVAYQSSGELFL. CDR3 sequence (DNA): TGCAGCGTTGCCTATCAGTCGTCCGGGGAGCTGTTTCTT. V usage is TRBV29-1 and J usage is TRBJ2-2; no reliable D call. Germline-derived CDR1 and CDR2 are SQVTM and ANQGSEA. Trimming removed 4 bases at V and 6 bases at J, with 12 bases between. The CDR3 is 13 amino acids.

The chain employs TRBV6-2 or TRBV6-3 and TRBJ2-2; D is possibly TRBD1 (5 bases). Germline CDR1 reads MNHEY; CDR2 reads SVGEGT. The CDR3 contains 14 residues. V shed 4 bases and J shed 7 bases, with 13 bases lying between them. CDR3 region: CASSSQGTVGELFF. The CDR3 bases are TGTGCCAGCAGTTCGCAGGGTACGGTCGGGGAGCTGTTTTTT.

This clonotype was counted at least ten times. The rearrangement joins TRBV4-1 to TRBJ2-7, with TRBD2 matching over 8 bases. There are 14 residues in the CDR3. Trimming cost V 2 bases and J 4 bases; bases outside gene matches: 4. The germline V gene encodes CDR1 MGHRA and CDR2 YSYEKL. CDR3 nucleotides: TGCGCCAGCAGCCAAAGCGGGAGTACGTACGAGCAGTACTTC. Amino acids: CASSQSGSTYEQYF.

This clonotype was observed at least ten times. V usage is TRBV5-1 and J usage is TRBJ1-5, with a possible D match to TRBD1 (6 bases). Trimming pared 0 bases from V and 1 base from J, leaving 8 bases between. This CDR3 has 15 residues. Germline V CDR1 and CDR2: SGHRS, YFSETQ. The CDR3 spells CASSLEGGSNQPQHF. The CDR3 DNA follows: TGCGCCAGCAGCTTGGAGGGGGGAAGCAATCAGCCCCAGCATTTT.

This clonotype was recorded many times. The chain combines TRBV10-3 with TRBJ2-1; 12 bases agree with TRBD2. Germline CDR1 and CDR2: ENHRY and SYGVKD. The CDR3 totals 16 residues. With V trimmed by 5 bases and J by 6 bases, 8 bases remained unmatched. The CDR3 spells CAISSPGLAGGNEQFF. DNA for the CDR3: TGTGCCATCAGTTCTCCGGGACTAGCGGGCGGCAATGAGCAGTTCTTC.